The T cell receptor beta chain described here comes from a study of T cell responses to AZD1222 COVID-19 vaccine. The data were produced by immunoSEQ multiplex PCR, yet TCRdb's version contains in-frame clones alone and is incomplete. The sample yields roughly 110,000 clones, about 93% seen once. The CDR3 is 15 residues long. CDR1 SGHRS and CDR2 YFSETQ come from the germline V gene. J was trimmed by 7 bases and V by 2 bases; bases with no gene match: 8. The sample was peripheral blood, taken on day 0 of AZD1222 vaccination. The sequence was collected from an adult in good health. V usage is TRBV5-1 and J usage is TRBJ2-1, with 8 bases lining up with TRBD2. CDR3 protein: CASSFVAGLGNEQFF. DNA of the CDR3: TGCGCCAGCAGCTTCGTAGCGGGGTTAGGGAATGAGCAGTTCTTC.